These 25 T cell receptor beta chains share one sample of origin, sequenced in a study of CD8 T cells in Susac syndrome. An amount of RNA that ranged from roughly 0.45 to 1 ug was reverse transcribed with random hexamers. TCRdb reprocessed the immunoSEQ multiplex PCR reads via MiXCR and lists one record per CDR3 protein. Of about 400,000 distinct CDR3 sequences listed, 85% were seen once; the top ten hold under 0.15%. The source material was CD8+ T cells from PBMCs. The receptors were sampled from a human donor with multiple sclerosis.

V usage is TRBV7-2 and J usage is TRBJ2-1; TRBD1 is a possible D gene (8 bases). Between the trimmed V and J ends, which lost 4 bases and 2 bases, there was a span of 18 bases. Germline V CDR1 and CDR2: SGHTA, FQGNSA. The CDR3 extends over 17 amino acids. The CDR3 sequence: CASSSGGGTGPYNEQFF. As DNA, the CDR3 is TGTGCCAGCAGCTCAGGGGGGGGGACAGGTCCCTACAATGAGCAGTTCTTC.

V usage is TRBV7-9 and J usage is TRBJ1-1; D uncertain. Germline CDR1 and CDR2: SEHNR and FQNEAQ (reference sequence). The CDR3 has 12 residues. V dropped 3 bases and J dropped 6 bases, with 8 bases sitting between them. The CDR3 nucleotides are TGTGCCAGCAGCTTCGGTGGGGCTGAAGCTTTCTTT. Its translation: CASSFGGAEAFF.

This clonotype turned up a few times. This chain joins TRBV28 and TRBJ2-5, with D possibly being TRBD1 (8 bases). CDR3 size: 16 residues. Germline V CDR1 and CDR2: MDHEN, SYDVKM. V shed 3 bases and J shed 2 bases, with 16 bases lying between them. In DNA, the CDR3 is TGTGCCAGCAGTTTGGACAGGGAGGGGGAACAAGAGACCCAGTACTTC. Translating it yields CASSLDREGEQETQYF. Combining the CDR3 with reference TRBV28 and TRBJ2-5 gives the whole variable domain DVKVTQSSRYLVKRTGEKVFLECVQDMDHENMFWYRQDPGLGLRLIYFSYDVKMKEKGDIPEGYSVSREKKERFSLILESASTNQTSMYLCASSLDREGEQETQYFGPGTRLLVL.

The chain employs TRBV11-2 and TRBJ1-1; TRBD1 is a possible D gene (6 bases). This CDR3 is built from 14 residues. V lost 4 bases and J 1 base, leaving 10 bases between the germline ends. Germline V CDR1 and CDR2: SGHAT, FQNNGV. CDR3 region: CASSSGAWNTEAFF. CDR3 sequence (DNA): TGTGCCAGCAGCTCGGGGGCTTGGAACACTGAAGCTTTCTTT.

The V call is TRBV4-1, the J call TRBJ2-1; D not certain. The germline gives CDR1 MGHRA, CDR2 YSYEKL. The CDR3 length is 13 residues. The V end was cut by 0 bases, the J end by 8 bases, with 8 bases between. The CDR3 loop is CASSQDSPDEQFF. Written as DNA, the CDR3 is TGCGCCAGCAGCCAAGATTCCCCCGATGAGCAGTTCTTC.

J is TRBJ1-1 and V is TRBV29-1; the D is unclear. Trimming cost V 6 bases and J 7 bases, with 12 bases left between them. Germline V gene lookup returns CDR1 SQVTM and CDR2 ANQGSEA. The CDR3 loop spans 11 amino acids. The CDR3: CSVWTDVEAFF. For the CDR3, the DNA is TGCAGCGTATGGACGGACGTTGAAGCTTTCTTT.

This clonotype has only one observation. The gene calls are TRBV4-1 and TRBJ1-4, with D possibly being TRBD1 (5 bases). Deletions cut 1 base from V and 0 bases from J, with 9 bases between. The CDR3 is made up of 16 amino acids. Germline lookup yields CDR1 MGHRA and CDR2 YSYEKL. CDR3: CASSQGWTTTNEKLFF. CDR3 in DNA: TGCGCCAGCAGCCAAGGCTGGACAACAACTAATGAAAAACTGTTTTTT.

The chain links TRBV6-1 to TRBJ2-4, with a tentative D call TRBD1 (6 bases). The CDR3 has 16 residues. The V end was cut by 1 base, the J end by 0 bases, with 10 bases between. CDR1 is MNHNS, CDR2 SASEGT, per germline. DNA for the CDR3: TGTGCCAGCAGTGAAGACAGGGCTATAGCCAAAAACATTCAGTACTTC. Residues: CASSEDRAIAKNIQYF.

The V gene is TRBV20-1, the J gene TRBJ2-1; no clear D gene. V was pared by 0 bases and J by 13 bases, with 10 bases between. CDR3 length: 11 residues. Germline V CDR1 and CDR2: DFQATT, SNEGSKA (reference sequence). CDR3 loop: CSARDLLRQFF. In DNA form, the CDR3 reads TGCAGTGCTAGAGATCTCCTTAGACAGTTCTTC.

The CDR3, as DNA: TGTGCCAGCCGTAGCGGGGGCCAGACAGATACGCAGTATTTT. Translating it yields CASRSGGQTDTQYF. The chain joins TRBV7-6 to TRBJ2-3, with 9 positions matching TRBD2. The CDR3 has 14 amino acids. The V gene end was trimmed by 8 bases and the J gene end by 3 bases; junction bases not matched to a gene: 6. CDR1 is SGHVS and CDR2 is FNYEAQ in the germline V gene.

V gene TRBV7-2 combines with J gene TRBJ1-1, with D possibly TRBD1 on 5 matching bases. V was pared by 8 bases and J by 7 bases, with 17 bases between. This CDR3 region has 13 residues. The germline CDR1 and CDR2 sequences are SGHTA and FQGNSA. In DNA, the CDR3 is TGTGCCAGCTCACGGGGACCCGGGGTTGAAGCTTTCTTT. As protein: CASSRGPGVEAFF.

The chain's CDR3 is CSARDFRQGGGYTF. CDR3 nucleotides: TGCAGTGCTAGAGATTTCAGACAGGGAGGGGGCTACACCTTC. The chain uses TRBV20-1 and TRBJ1-2, with TRBD1 matching 7 bases. Germline V CDR1 and CDR2: DFQATT, SNEGSKA (reference sequence). Germline trimming cut 0 bases from V and 8 bases from J; bases unmatched to any gene: 9. The CDR3 sequence is 14 residues long.

This clonotype has only one observation. This chain joins TRBV27 and TRBJ2-1, with D perhaps TRBD1 (6 bases). V was pared by 7 bases and J by 5 bases, with 12 bases between. Germline V lookup: CDR1 MNHEY, CDR2 SMNVEV (reference sequence). The CDR3 contains 13 residues. In nucleotides, the CDR3 is TGTGCCAGCAAGGGGGATTATGACAATGAGCAGTTCTTC. Translating it yields CASKGDYDNEQFF.

This chain connects TRBV6-1 to TRBJ1-5, with unresolved D. This CDR3 has 14 residues. V lost 1 base and J 4 bases, leaving 8 bases between the germline ends. CDR1 is MNHNS and CDR2 is SASEGT in the germline V gene. CDR3 in DNA: TGTGCCAGCAGTGAAGTCAGCTCAAATCAGCCCCAGCATTTT. Encoded protein: CASSEVSSNQPQHF.

The chain combines TRBV19 with TRBJ2-7; D gene unclear. The germline V gene encodes CDR1 LNHDA and CDR2 SQIVND (reference sequence). The CDR3 has 12 residues. Trimming shortened V by 6 bases and J by 7 bases, and 13 bases separated the two germline ends. CDR3 in DNA: TGTGCCAGTAGCCGATCGGCTCATGAGCAGTACTTC. This encodes CASSRSAHEQYF. Filled out from reference TRBV19 and TRBJ2-7, the complete variable domain reads DGGITQSPKYLFRKEGQNVTLSCEQNLNHDAMYWYRQDPGQGLRLIYYSQIVNDFQKGDIAEGYSVSREKKESFPLTVTSAQKNPTAFYLCASSRSAHEQYFGPGTRLTVT.

The chain is built from TRBV7-9 and TRBJ1-2; weak D call: TRBD1 (5 bases). This CDR3 is built from 14 residues. V was trimmed by 3 bases and J by 7 bases, leaving 15 bases between them. Germline loops: CDR1 SEHNR, CDR2 FQNEAQ (reference sequence). In DNA, the CDR3 is TGTGCCAGCAGCTTCGCGACAGCGGGGTCTGGCTACACCTTC. The encoded protein is CASSFATAGSGYTF.

This chain connects TRBV5-1 to TRBJ1-1, with D maybe TRBD1 (5 bases). This CDR3 spans 17 amino acids. V was clipped by 4 bases and J by 1 base, with 20 bases between them. Germline V gene data show CDR1 as SGHRS and CDR2 as YFSETQ. In DNA form, the CDR3 reads TGCGCCAGCAGCACTTCGCAGGGTGGTATGACGAACACTGAAGCTTTCTTT. Translating gives CASSTSQGGMTNTEAFF.

This chain connects TRBV27 to TRBJ2-7; possibly TRBD1 for D (5 bases). Germline V gene data show CDR1 as MNHEY and CDR2 as SMNVEV (reference sequence). The CDR3 length is 13 residues. Trimming cost V 5 bases and J 2 bases, with 10 bases left between them. For the CDR3, the DNA is TGTGCCAGCAGTATTCAGGGAACCTACGAGCAGTACTTC. It yields the protein CASSIQGTYEQYF.

V is TRBV12-3 or TRBV12-4 and J is TRBJ2-3; D possibly matches TRBD1 or TRBD2 (5 bases each). The CDR3 is 12 residues long. V was cut by 10 bases and J by 4 bases, with 12 bases left in between. CDR3 protein: CAISRGADTQYF. The CDR3 DNA follows: TGTGCCATCTCGAGAGGGGCAGATACGCAGTATTTT.

A single count supports this clonotype. V is TRBV29-1 and J is TRBJ1-2; perhaps TRBD1 as D (6 bases). The CDR3 has 13 residues. The V and J ends lost 0 bases and 8 bases respectively, with 13 bases between them. Germline V CDR1 and CDR2: SQVTM, ANQGSEA. The CDR3 DNA follows: TGCAGCGTTGAAGAGGGGGCCCCGAGAGGCTACACCTTC. Translation gives CSVEEGAPRGYTF.

This chain uses TRBV23-1 with TRBJ2-5; possibly TRBD1 for D (6 bases). TRBV23-1 is annotated as an ORF whose role is uncertain. CDR3 size: 14 residues. Trimming shortened V by 1 base and J by 5 bases, and 11 bases separated the two germline ends. CDR3 region: CASSQYRVEETQYF. The CDR3 DNA is TGCGCCAGCAGTCAATACAGGGTCGAGGAGACCCAGTACTTC.

The chain carries TRBV6-1 and TRBJ1-1; D ambiguous. This CDR3 comprises 12 residues. CDR1 and CDR2 from the germline V gene are MNHNS and SASEGT. V shed 7 bases and J shed 1 base, with 7 bases lying between them. CDR3 nucleotide sequence: TGTGCCAGCATCGGGAAGAACACTGAAGCTTTCTTT. It translates to CASIGKNTEAFF.

This clonotype was counted only a few times. The chain has TRBV27 and TRBJ1-1; tentatively, D is TRBD1 (5 bases). V shed 3 bases and J shed 5 bases, with 13 bases lying between them. The CDR3 contains 14 residues. Germline CDR1 is MNHEY and CDR2 is SMNVEV (reference sequence). The CDR3 DNA is TGTGCCAGCAGTTTGTGGGGCAGCCCTACTGAAGCTTTCTTT. Its translation: CASSLWGSPTEAFF.

Notes on this clonotype: The conserved final phenylalanine or tryptophan is absent from the CDR3, which likely points to a read error. As DNA, the CDR3 is TGTGCCTGGGGGGAACAGGGTGTCACTGAAGCTTTCCTT. It is translated as CAWGEQGVTEAFL. The genes are TRBV30 and TRBJ1-1, with D possibly matching TRBD1 (6 bases). V gave up 5 bases and J gave up 4 bases, with 14 bases separating them. Germline CDR1 reads GTSNPN; CDR2 reads SVGIG (reference sequence). The CDR3 is 13 residues long.

This clonotype was counted a single time. This sequence joins TRBV19 and TRBJ2-1; D ambiguous. V shed 3 bases and J shed 2 bases, with 14 bases lying between them. CDR3 size: 16 residues. CDR1 LNHDA and CDR2 SQIVND come from the germline V gene (reference sequence). The DNA for the CDR3 is TGTGCCAGTAGTATGACATCGACGGCCCCCTACAATGAGCAGTTCTTC. As protein: CASSMTSTAPYNEQFF.